Listed below are T cell receptor beta chains from one sample, sequenced in a study of T and B cells in COVID-19 patients. TCRdb used MiXCR to reprocess the multiplex PCR reads, holding one entry per CDR3 protein. The data show 20,000 to 30,000 distinct CDR3 sequences, around a third seen once. The sample taken for sequencing was blood. Receptor source: a human donor who had recovered from COVID-19. The CDR3 runs from the conserved cysteine through the conserved F or W. D genes are given only for firm matches. Clone size is given for some rows only: seen once, a few or many times, or a class if the clone is expanded.

clone_size cdr3_length d_call j_call v_call cdr3_nt cdr3_aa
. 16 . TRBJ1-6 TRBV27 TGTGCCAGCAGAAATTCCCGGTCCTCCTATAATTCACCCCTCCACTTT CASRNSRSSYNSPLHF
. 15 TRBD1 TRBJ2-1 TRBV5-6 TGCGCCAGCAGCTCCGGACAGGGCTCCTACAATGAGCAGTTCTTC CASSSGQGSYNEQFF
. 13 . TRBJ2-3 TRBV19 TGTGCCAGCATCCGGGACATCCCAGATACGCAGTATTTT CASIRDIPDTQYF
. 12 . TRBJ1-1 TRBV6-5 TGTGCCACCCGCCGCAAGAACACTGAAGCTTTCTTT CATRRKNTEAFF
few 14 . TRBJ1-1 TRBV7-2 TGTGCCAGCAGCTCCTCAGGGGTCCGCACTGAAGCTTTCTTT CASSSSGVRTEAFF
few 12 . TRBJ2-7 TRBV6-5 TGTGCCAGCAGTGGACAGTCCTACGAGCAGTACTTC CASSGQSYEQYF
few 18 TRBD2 TRBJ2-5 TRBV6-2/TRBV6-3 TGTGCCAGCAGTTACACCAATACCGGGACTAGTCTCAGAGAGACCCAGTACTTC CASSYTNTGTSLRETQYF
many 14 TRBD1 TRBJ2-7 TRBV6-5 TGTGCCAGCAGAAGGGACAGGGGGCGTTACGAGCAGTACTTC CASRRDRGRYEQYF
few 16 . TRBJ2-5 TRBV5-6 TGTGCCAGCAGCCCCCTGCCATGGACAGACCAAGAGACCCAGTACTTC CASSPLPWTDQETQYF
many 15 . TRBJ2-2 TRBV5-5 TGTGCCAGCAGCTTGAACCCCGGGAACACCGGGGAGCTGTTTTTT CASSLNPGNTGELFF
. 15 TRBD1 TRBJ1-4 TRBV13 TGTGCCAGCAGCCCGACGGGGACAGTTAATAAAAAACTGTTTTTT CASSPTGTVNKKLFF
. 17 . TRBJ2-7 TRBV11-2 TGTGCCAGCAGCTTAGATTGGCGTGACAGAGTTCCCTACGAGCAGTACTTC CASSLDWRDRVPYEQYF
. 15 . TRBJ1-1 TRBV29-1 TGCAGCGTTGAGGGCAGAGGGGGTACCAGCACTGAAGCTTTCTTT CSVEGRGGTSTEAFF
once 14 . TRBJ1-2 TRBV28 TGTGCCAGCAGTTTTGAGCAGCGGAGCTATGGCTACACCTTC CASSFEQRSYGYTF
once 16 TRBD1 TRBJ2-3 TRBV6-1 TGTGCCAGCATCAATATCCGGGACAGGGGAACAGATACGCAGTATTTT CASINIRDRGTDTQYF
. 15 . TRBJ2-7 TRBV18 TGTGCCAGCTCACCACCCGGCAGGTCCTCCTACGAGCAGTACTTC CASSPPGRSSYEQYF
few 14 TRBD1 TRBJ2-7 TRBV6-1 TGTGCCAGCAGTTCCGACAGGGTCTCCTACGAGCAGTACTTC CASSSDRVSYEQYF
many 15 . TRBJ2-1 TRBV19 TGTGCCAGTAAGGACTCGAAAAGTCCCTACAATGAGCAGTTCTTC CASKDSKSPYNEQFF
few 16 . TRBJ2-4 TRBV5-5 TGTGCCAGCAGCTTGGCCGGAGTCCAGGCCAAAAACATTCAGTACTTC CASSLAGVQAKNIQYF
once 14 . TRBJ1-5 TRBV5-6 TGTGCCAGCGGCTTAGTTGGCGGGAATCAGCCCCAGCATTTT CASGLVGGNQPQHF
few 14 TRBD2 TRBJ2-1 TRBV10-3 TGTGCCATGACTAGCGGGGGGGCCTTGAATGAGCAGTTCTTC CAMTSGGALNEQFF
. 13 . TRBJ2-5 TRBV12-3/TRBV12-4 TGTGCCAGCAGTCTGGGACTTCAAGAGACCCAGTACTTC CASSLGLQETQYF
few 15 . TRBJ1-2 TRBV19 TGTGCCAGTAGCCTCGGGACGCCTCTTAACTATGGCTACACCTTC CASSLGTPLNYGYTF
few 12 . TRBJ1-2 TRBV19 TGTGCCAGTAGTAAGGGAGTCTATGGCTACACCTTC CASSKGVYGYTF
. 14 TRBD2 TRBJ2-5 TRBV4-2 TGCGCCAGCAGCCCCCGACTAGCACAAGAGACCCAGTACTTC CASSPRLAQETQYF
many 13 . TRBJ2-2 TRBV18 TGTGCCAGCTCACCACTCGATGGCGGGGAGCTGTTTTTT CASSPLDGGELFF
. 15 TRBD2 TRBJ2-4 TRBV7-9 TGTGCCAGCAGCTTAGGGACTAGCGGGAGCAACATTCAGTACTTC CASSLGTSGSNIQYF